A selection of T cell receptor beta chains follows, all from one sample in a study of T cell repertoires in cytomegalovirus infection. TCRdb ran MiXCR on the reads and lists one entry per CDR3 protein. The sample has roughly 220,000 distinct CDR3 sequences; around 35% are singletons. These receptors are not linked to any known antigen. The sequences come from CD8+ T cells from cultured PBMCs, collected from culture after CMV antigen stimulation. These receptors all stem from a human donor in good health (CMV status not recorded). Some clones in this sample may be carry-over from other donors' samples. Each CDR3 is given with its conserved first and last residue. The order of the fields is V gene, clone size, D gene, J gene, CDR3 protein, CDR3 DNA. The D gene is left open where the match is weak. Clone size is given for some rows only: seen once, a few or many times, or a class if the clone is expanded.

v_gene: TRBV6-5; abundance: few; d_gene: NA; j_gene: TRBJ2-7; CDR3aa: CASSSPRGSSYEQYF; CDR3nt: TGTGCCAGCAGTTCTCCTAGGGGGAGCTCCTACGAGCAGTACTTC
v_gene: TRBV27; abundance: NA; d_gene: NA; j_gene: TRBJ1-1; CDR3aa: CASRSPGGDITEAFF; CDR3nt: TGTGCCAGCAGATCTCCCGGGGGAGATATCACTGAAGCTTTCTTT
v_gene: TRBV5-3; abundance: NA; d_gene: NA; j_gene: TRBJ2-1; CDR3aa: CASSLTPNEQFF; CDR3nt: TGTGCCAGCAGCTTGACCCCCAATGAGCAGTTCTTC
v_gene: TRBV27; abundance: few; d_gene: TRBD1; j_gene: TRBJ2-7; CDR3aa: CASSNRGQGFYEQYF; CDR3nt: TGTGCCAGCAGTAATCGGGGACAGGGATTCTACGAGCAGTACTTC
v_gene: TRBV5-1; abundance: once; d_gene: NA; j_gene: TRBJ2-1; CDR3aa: CASDWGETANEQFF; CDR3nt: TGCGCCAGCGACTGGGGCGAAACCGCCAATGAGCAGTTCTTC
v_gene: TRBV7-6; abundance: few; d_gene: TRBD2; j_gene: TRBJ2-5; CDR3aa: CASGLAGGDRETQYF; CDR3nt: TGTGCCAGCGGCCTAGCGGGTGGGGACCGGGAGACCCAGTACTTC
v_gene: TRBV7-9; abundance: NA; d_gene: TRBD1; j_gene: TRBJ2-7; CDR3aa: CASSFHRDRHNEQYF; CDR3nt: TGTGCCAGCAGTTTCCACCGGGACAGACACAATGAGCAGTACTTC
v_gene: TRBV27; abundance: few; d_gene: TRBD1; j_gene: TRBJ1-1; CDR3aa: CASSLQGTGLTEAFF; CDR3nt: TGTGCCAGCAGTTTACAGGGGACAGGGTTGACTGAAGCTTTCTTT
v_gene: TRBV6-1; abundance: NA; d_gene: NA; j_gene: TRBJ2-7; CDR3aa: CASSEGPASYEQYF; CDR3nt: TGTGCCAGCAGTGAAGGGCCGGCCTCCTACGAGCAGTACTTC
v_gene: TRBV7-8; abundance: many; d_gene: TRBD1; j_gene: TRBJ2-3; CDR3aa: CASSLVKGTGDRDTQYF; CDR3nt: TGTGCCAGCAGCTTAGTCAAAGGGACAGGGGACCGAGATACGCAGTATTTT
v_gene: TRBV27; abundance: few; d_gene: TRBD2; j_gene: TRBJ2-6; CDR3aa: CASSYLGGSGANVLTF; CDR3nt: TGTGCCAGCAGTTATCTGGGGGGGTCTGGGGCCAACGTCCTGACTTTC
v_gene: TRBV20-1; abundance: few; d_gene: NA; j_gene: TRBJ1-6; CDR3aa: CSARADAALGSPLHF; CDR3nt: TGCAGTGCTAGAGCAGACGCCGCTTTGGGGTCACCCCTCCACTTT
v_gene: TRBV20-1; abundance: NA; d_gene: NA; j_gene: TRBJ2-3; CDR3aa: CSAHWGGPDTQYF; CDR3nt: TGCAGTGCTCATTGGGGGGGCCCAGATACGCAGTATTTT
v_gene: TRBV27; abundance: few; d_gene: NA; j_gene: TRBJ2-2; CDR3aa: CASSLLRPNTGELFF; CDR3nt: TGTGCCAGCAGTTTACTTAGGCCGAACACCGGGGAGCTGTTTTTT
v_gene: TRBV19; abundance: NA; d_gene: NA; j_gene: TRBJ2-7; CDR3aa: CASSIIKGDEQYF; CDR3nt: TGTGCCAGTAGTATCATCAAGGGGGACGAGCAGTACTTC
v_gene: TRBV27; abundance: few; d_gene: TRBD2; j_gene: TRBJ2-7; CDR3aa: CASSITSGGEQYF; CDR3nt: TGTGCCAGCAGTATCACTAGCGGCGGCGAGCAGTACTTC
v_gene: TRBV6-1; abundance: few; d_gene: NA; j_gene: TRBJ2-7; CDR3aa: CASRGGRGEFYEQYF; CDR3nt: TGTGCCAGCAGGGGGGGCCGGGGGGAATTCTACGAGCAGTACTTC
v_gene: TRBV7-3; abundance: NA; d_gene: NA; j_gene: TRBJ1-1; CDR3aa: CASSLVSAGIAFF; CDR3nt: TGTGCCAGCAGCTTGGTCTCGGCAGGAATAGCTTTCTTT
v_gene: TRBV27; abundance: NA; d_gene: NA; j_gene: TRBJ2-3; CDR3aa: CASLPRGGGGTDTQYF; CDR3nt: TGTGCCAGTCTCCCCAGGGGGGGGGGGGGCACAGATACGCAGTATTTT
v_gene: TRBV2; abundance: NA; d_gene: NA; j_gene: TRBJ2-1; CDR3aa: CASIGRGLGPYNEQFF; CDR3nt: TGTGCCAGCATCGGACGAGGGCTCGGGCCCTACAATGAGCAGTTCTTC
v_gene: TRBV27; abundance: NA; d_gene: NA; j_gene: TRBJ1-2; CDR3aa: CASSAGSPRYYGYTF; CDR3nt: TGTGCCAGCAGTGCCGGGTCCCCAAGATATTATGGCTACACCTTC
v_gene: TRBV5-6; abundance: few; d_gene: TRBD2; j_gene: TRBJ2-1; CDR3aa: CASSSSSGIVYNEQFF; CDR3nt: TGTGCCAGCAGCTCCTCTAGCGGGATCGTTTACAATGAGCAGTTCTTC
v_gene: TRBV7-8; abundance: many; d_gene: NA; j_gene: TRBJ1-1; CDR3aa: CASSFEYKGTEAFF; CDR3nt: TGTGCCAGCAGCTTCGAGTATAAGGGGACTGAAGCTTTCTTT
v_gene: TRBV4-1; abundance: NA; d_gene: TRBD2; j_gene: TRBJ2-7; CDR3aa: CASSQDRRREGGEQYF; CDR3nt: TGCGCCAGCAGCCAAGATCGCCGGAGGGAGGGAGGCGAGCAGTACTTC
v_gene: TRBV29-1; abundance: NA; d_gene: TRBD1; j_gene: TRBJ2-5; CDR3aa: CSAEAGGRETQYF; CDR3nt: TGCAGCGCCGAGGCAGGGGGAAGAGAGACCCAGTACTTC
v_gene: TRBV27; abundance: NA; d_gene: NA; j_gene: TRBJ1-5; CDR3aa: CASSRSGGNQPQHF; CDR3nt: TGTGCCAGCAGCCGGTCAGGGGGCAATCAGCCCCAGCATTTT
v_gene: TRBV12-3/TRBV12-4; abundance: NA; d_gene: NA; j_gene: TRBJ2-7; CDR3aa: CASRLGAGYNEQYF; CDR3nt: TGTGCCAGCAGACTCGGTGCGGGTTACAACGAGCAGTACTTC
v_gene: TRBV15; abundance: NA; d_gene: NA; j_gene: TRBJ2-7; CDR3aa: CATSRAEGHSLPGEQYF; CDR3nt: TGTGCCACCAGCAGGGCGGAGGGACACAGCCTGCCTGGCGAGCAGTACTTC
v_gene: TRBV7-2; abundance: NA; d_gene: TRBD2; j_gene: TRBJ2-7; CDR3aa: CASGPGGSYEQYF; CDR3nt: TGTGCCAGCGGGCCCGGGGGGTCCTACGAGCAGTACTTC
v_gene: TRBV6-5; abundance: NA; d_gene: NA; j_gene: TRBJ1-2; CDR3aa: CASSYSGWTAQSATGYTF; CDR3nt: TGTGCCAGCAGTTACTCGGGATGGACGGCTCAGAGCGCCACTGGCTACACCTTC
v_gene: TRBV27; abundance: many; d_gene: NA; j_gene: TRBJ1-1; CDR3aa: CASSSLTERFEAFF; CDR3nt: TGTGCCAGCAGTTCCCTGACGGAAAGATTTGAAGCTTTCTTT
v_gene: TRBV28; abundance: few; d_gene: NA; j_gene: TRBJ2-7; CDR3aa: CASSLHRAKYEQYF; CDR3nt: TGTGCCAGCAGTTTACACAGGGCTAAATACGAGCAGTACTTC
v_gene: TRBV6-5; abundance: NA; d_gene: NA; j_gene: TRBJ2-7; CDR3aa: CASSTDTPYEQYF; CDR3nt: TGTGCCAGCAGTACGGACACCCCCTACGAGCAGTACTTC
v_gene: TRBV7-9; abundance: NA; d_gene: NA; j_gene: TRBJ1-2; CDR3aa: CASSPPDYGYGYTF; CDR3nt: TGTGCCAGCAGCCCACCGGATTATGGATATGGCTACACCTTC
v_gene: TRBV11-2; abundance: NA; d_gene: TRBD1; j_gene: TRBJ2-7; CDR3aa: CASSLWGQGIREQYF; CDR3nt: TGTGCCAGCAGCCTGTGGGGACAGGGAATCCGGGAGCAGTACTTC
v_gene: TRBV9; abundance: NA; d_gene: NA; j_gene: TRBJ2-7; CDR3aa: CASSPPGLIYEQYF; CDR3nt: TGTGCCAGCAGCCCCCCGGGACTGATCTACGAGCAGTACTTC
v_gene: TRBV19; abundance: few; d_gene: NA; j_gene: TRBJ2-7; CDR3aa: CASSITRPGREVYEQYF; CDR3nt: TGTGCCAGTAGTATCACCCGCCCGGGCAGGGAGGTCTACGAGCAGTACTTC
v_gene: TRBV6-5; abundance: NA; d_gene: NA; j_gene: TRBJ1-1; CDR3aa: CASSLGEGISEAFF; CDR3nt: TGTGCCAGCAGTTTGGGAGAGGGGATATCTGAAGCTTTCTTT
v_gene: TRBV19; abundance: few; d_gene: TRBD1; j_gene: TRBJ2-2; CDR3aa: CASRDRGTGELFF; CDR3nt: TGTGCCAGTAGGGACAGGGGCACCGGGGAGCTGTTTTTT
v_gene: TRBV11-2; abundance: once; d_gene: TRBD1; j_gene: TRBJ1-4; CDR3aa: CASSSRTGEEKLFF; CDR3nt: TGTGCCAGCAGCTCACGGACAGGGGAGGAAAAACTGTTTTTT
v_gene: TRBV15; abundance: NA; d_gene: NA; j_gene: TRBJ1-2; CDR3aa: CATSRAGRGNYGYTF; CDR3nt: TGTGCCACCAGCAGAGCGGGCAGGGGTAACTATGGCTACACCTTC
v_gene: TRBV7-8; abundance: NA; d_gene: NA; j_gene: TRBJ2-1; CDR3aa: CASSSRDHYNEQFF; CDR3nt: TGTGCCAGCAGCAGCCGGGACCACTACAATGAGCAGTTCTTC